One sample yielded the 25 T cell receptor beta chains listed below, sequenced in a study of tumor-infiltrating lymphocytes in primary liver carcinoma. Unsorted bulk tissue of about 17-32 mg yielded co-extracted RNA and DNA. TCR beta cDNA was prepared out of around 460 ng total RNA by means of a constant-region primer. Libraries for TCR beta were built through three nested multiplex PCR rounds, which together made up a slightly modified ARM-PCR procedure. Running around 10 cycles apiece, the first two PCR rounds relied on TRBV1-TRBV30 forward primers together with a C-beta reverse primer. TCRdb reanalysed the multiplex PCR reads using MiXCR and keeps one entry per CDR3 protein. Found here are 100,000 to 150,000 distinct CDR3 sequences, approximately 64% of them singletons; the top ten hold 7.5% to 8.5%. Specimen: liver tumor tissue from sampling region 3. This sample's subset: tumor region T3, left-lateral pole. The receptors here all came from a woman aged 55-69 years with primary liver carcinoma and hepatitis B virus infection.

This clonotype occurred once. Given the absence of the conserved phenylalanine or tryptophan at the CDR3 end, a read error is likely. The chain employs TRBV5-1 and TRBJ2-5; tentatively, D is TRBD1 or TRBD2 (6 bases each). CDR1 and CDR2 (germline): SGHRS, YFSETQ. The CDR3 sequence is 15 residues long. The CDR3 nucleotides read TGCACCAGCAGCTTGGGGGGACACCCACAAGAGACCCAGTACATC. Its translation is CTSSLGGHPQETQYI.

The chain recombines TRBV6-6 with TRBJ2-3, with 10 bases lining up with TRBD1. From germline, CDR1 is MNHNY and CDR2 SVGAGI (reference sequence). The V gene end was trimmed by 5 bases and the J gene end by 8 bases; junction bases not matched to a gene: 10. This CDR3 has 15 amino acids. The CDR3 loop is CASSPRDRGTLTQYF. The CDR3 DNA reads TGTGCCAGCAGTCCCCGGGACAGGGGAACACTTACGCAGTATTTT.

This clonotype appeared many times. This chain links TRBV6-1 with TRBJ1-2, with D perhaps matching TRBD1 (5 bases). Germline V gene lookup returns CDR1 MNHNS and CDR2 SASEGT. The V and J ends lost 0 bases and 3 bases respectively, with 8 bases between them. The CDR3 spans 14 residues. This CDR3 is CASSEAGDDYGYTF. The CDR3 DNA reads TGTGCCAGCAGTGAAGCTGGGGACGACTATGGCTACACCTTC.

For this clonotype: A junction boundary mismatches the germline segment, possibly from a read error. The chain combines TRBV28 with TRBJ1-2; D is uncertain. The germline V gene has CDR1 MDHEN and CDR2 SYDVKM. The CDR3 extends over 13 amino acids. CDR3: CACSSQLGGGYTF. The CDR3 DNA is TGTGCCTGCAGTTCACAGTTAGGTGGTGGTTACACCTTC.

Comment on this clonotype: One end of the junction varies from germline; a read error may be responsible. This chain uses TRBV4-2 with TRBJ2-3, with D unresolved. CDR1 and CDR2 (germline): LGHNA, YNFKEQ. This CDR3 has 14 amino acids. The CDR3 bases are TGTGCTAGCAACCAAGATGGGCACCAAGGTACGCAGTATTTT. It translates to CASNQDGHQGTQYF.

Remarks on this clonotype: A much larger clone sits a single nucleotide away, making a read error possible. The rearrangement joins TRBV5-1 to TRBJ1-1; D is unclear. The ends were cut back, 0 bases at V and 4 bases at J, with 13 bases in the middle. Germline CDR1 and CDR2: SGHRS and YFSETQ. This CDR3 comprises 15 residues. CDR3 coding DNA: TGCGCCAGCAGCTTGGGGCCATGGGAGAGCACTGAAGCTTTCTTT. This sequence encodes CASSLGPWESTEAFF.

Notes on this clonotype: A much larger clone lies one base from this, so it may be a read error. The CDR3, as DNA: TGTGTCAGCAGTGAAACAGGGACCTCTGGGGCCAACGTCCTGACTTTC. Its protein product is CVSSETGTSGANVLTF. The J gene is TRBJ2-6, the V gene TRBV28, with D perhaps matching TRBD1 (6 bases). Germline V gene data show CDR1 as MDHEN and CDR2 as SYDVKM. The CDR3 covers 16 residues.

This clonotype was recorded many times. The CDR3 region is CSVSIDEQFF. CDR3 bases: TGCAGCGTTTCTATCGATGAGCAGTTCTTC. The rearrangement links TRBV29-1 to TRBJ2-1; no firm D call. CDR1 is SQVTM, CDR2 ANQGSEA, per germline. V was cut by 5 bases and J by 8 bases, with 7 bases left in between. This CDR3 comprises 10 residues.

The chain is built from TRBV11-2 and TRBJ2-2; possibly TRBD2 for D (5 bases). Trimming stripped 3 bases from V and 7 bases from J, with 18 bases between. The length of the CDR3 is 16 residues. The germline V gene encodes CDR1 SGHAT and CDR2 FQNNGV. DNA of the CDR3: TGTGCCAGCAGCTTGCATGTTCCCCCCGCGGGCGGGGAGCTGTTTTTT. It yields the protein CASSLHVPPAGGELFF.

This clonotype was seen repeatedly, ten times or more. The chain carries TRBV12-5 and TRBJ2-3, with 7 bases aligning to TRBD2. V lost 5 bases to trimming and J lost 6 bases; unmatched junction nucleotides: 8. The germline gives CDR1 LGHNT, CDR2 FRNRAP. This CDR3 is built from 14 residues. In DNA, the CDR3 is TGTGCTAGTGGTCCCGGACTAGTAGCGGATACGCAGTATTTT. Its protein product is CASGPGLVADTQYF.

The J gene is TRBJ1-6, the V gene TRBV20-1, with a possible D match to TRBD1 (6 bases). CDR1 and CDR2 from the germline V gene are DFQATT and SNEGSKA (reference sequence). This CDR3 has 18 amino acids. Trimming took 6 bases from V and 0 from J, leaving 21 bases between them. For the CDR3, the DNA is TGCAGTGCAACGGACATCGTGGGGGGCCTCTCCTATAATTCACCCCTCCACTTT. Translation gives CSATDIVGGLSYNSPLHF.

V and J are TRBV28 and TRBJ2-1; 7 nucleotides match TRBD2. V dropped 5 bases and J dropped 7; count of bases not matched to a gene: 14. Germline V gene data show CDR1 as MDHEN and CDR2 as SYDVKM. This CDR3 is built from 16 residues. CDR3 sequence reads: CASSPRTSGILNEQFF. CDR3 in DNA: TGTGCCAGCAGTCCCAGGACTAGTGGGATCCTTAATGAGCAGTTCTTC.

This clonotype was seen at least ten times. One end of the junction is discordant with germline, which a read error may explain. This chain uses TRBV11-3 with TRBJ2-1; D uncertain. CDR1 and CDR2 (germline): SGHNT, YENEEA. CDR3 length equals 12 residues. In DNA, the CDR3 is TGTGCCAGCAGCTCAGATTCCAATGGGCAGTTCTTC. Protein sequence: CASSSDSNGQFF.

In the case of this clonotype: A much larger clone differs by one base, so this may be a read error. V usage is TRBV6-5 and J usage is TRBJ2-3; 10 positions match TRBD1. This CDR3 contains 14 residues. CDR1 MNHEY and CDR2 SVGAGI come from the germline V gene. Here the CDR3 DNA reads TGTGCCAGCAGGCGGACAGGGGGTACAGATATGCAGTATTTT. Translated: CASRRTGGTDMQYF.

On this clonotype: The conserved phenylalanine or tryptophan is not found at the CDR3 terminus, so this likely reflects a read error. The DNA is left out, because the CDR3 cannot be placed on it with certainty; the CDR3 is given as TCRdb lists it. V usage is TRBV11-2 and J usage is TRBJ2-3; the DNA was not compared with TRBD1, the D call given in the table. The CDR3 region is 17 residues in length, termini included. The germline V gene has CDR1 SGHAT and CDR2 FQNNGV. The CDR3 is CAGSLEVRTGVTDTQCS.

The chain joins TRBV29-1 to TRBJ2-7, with a weak D call TRBD2 (6 bases). V was clipped by 4 bases and J by 8 bases, with 18 bases between them. The CDR3 has 13 residues. Germline-derived CDR1 and CDR2 are SQVTM and ANQGSEA. This CDR3 is CSVGDGGGYKQYF. As DNA, the CDR3 is TGCAGCGTTGGGGACGGGGGTGGGTACAAGCAGTACTTC.

Only one count was recorded for this clonotype. This CDR3 fails to terminate in the conserved phenylalanine or tryptophan, so it likely reflects a read error. V is TRBV11-2 and J is TRBJ2-3, with 7 bases that match TRBD2. The germline V gene has CDR1 SGHAT and CDR2 FQNNGV. The V segment lost 3 bases and the J segment 7 bases; nucleotides outside the gene matches: 10. CDR3 length: 15 amino acids. The CDR3 coding sequence is TGTGCCAGCAGCTTCGGACTAGGACGCACGTATACGCAGTATTTA. Amino acids: CASSFGLGRTYTQYL.

This clonotype was seen repeatedly, ten times or more. The chain has TRBV6-2 or TRBV6-3 and TRBJ1-2; a possible D gene is TRBD1 (5 bases). The germline V gene encodes CDR1 MNHEY and CDR2 SVGEGT. V lost 8 bases, J lost 1 base, and 14 bases lay in between. The CDR3 loop spans 14 amino acids. The CDR3 loop is CASRRGEFNYGYTF. The CDR3 DNA reads as TGTGCCAGCCGACGGGGGGAATTTAACTATGGCTACACCTTC.

This clonotype was recorded at least ten times. The chain joins TRBV20-1 to TRBJ2-5, with TRBD2 matching over 10 bases. J was trimmed by 5 bases and V by 0 bases; bases with no gene match: 12. The CDR3 contains 17 residues. Germline CDR1 and CDR2: DFQATT and SNEGSKA (reference sequence). CDR3 sequence reads: CSARESASGSIIETQYF. In DNA form, the CDR3 reads TGCAGTGCTAGAGAATCTGCTAGCGGGAGTATTATTGAGACCCAGTACTTC.

Remarks on this clonotype: Germline is not matched at one junction end, which may reflect a read error. The rearrangement links TRBV11-2 to TRBJ1-6, with unresolved D. This CDR3 is 15 amino acids long. Germline CDR1 and CDR2: SGHAT and FQNNGV. The CDR3 loop is CASNLEIGCNSPLHF. In DNA form, the CDR3 reads TGTGCCAGCAACTTAGAAATAGGATGCAATTCACCCCTCCACTTT.

This chain connects TRBV4-2 to TRBJ2-7, with D possibly being TRBD1 (6 bases). Deletions cut 8 bases from V and 2 bases from J, with 13 bases between. Germline V gene data show CDR1 as LGHNA and CDR2 as YNFKEQ. This CDR3 has 13 amino acids. In DNA form, the CDR3 reads TGTGCCAGCGACCAATCAGGGGCCTACGAGCAGTACTTC. As protein: CASDQSGAYEQYF.

As for this clonotype: Germline is not matched at one junction end, which may reflect a read error. The V gene is TRBV5-6, the J gene TRBJ2-1, with 9 bases lining up with TRBD1. Looked up from germline, CDR1 is SGHDT and CDR2 is YYEEEE. This CDR3 is built from 16 residues. The CDR3 reads CASSLWGTGHYNEQSF. CDR3 bases: TGTGCCAGCAGCCTGTGGGGGACAGGGCACTACAATGAACAGTCCTTC.

This clonotype was recorded only once. A read error may produce the germline difference seen at one junction end. The V call is TRBV11-2, the J call TRBJ2-1, with 8 bases aligning to TRBD2. Germline-derived CDR1 and CDR2 are SGHAT and FQNNGV. The CDR3 consists of 14 residues. CDR3 in amino acids: CASSLAGWPLVQFF. In DNA form, the CDR3 reads TGTGCCAGTAGCTTAGCGGGATGGCCGCTTGTGCAGTTCTTC.

The rearrangement uses TRBV6-5 and TRBJ1-1; the match to TRBD1 covers 9 bases. The V segment lost 10 bases and the J segment 11 bases; nucleotides outside the gene matches: 20. This CDR3 comprises 15 residues. Looked up from germline, CDR1 is MNHEY and CDR2 is SVGAGI. CDR3 loop: CANSSIRDRVSGAFF. CDR3 sequence (DNA): TGTGCCAACAGCTCCATCCGGGACAGGGTGTCAGGGGCTTTCTTT.

The sample holds many counts of this clonotype. The chain carries TRBV12-3 or TRBV12-4 and TRBJ1-2, with 8 positions matching TRBD1. The CDR3 is 14 residues long. J lost 8 bases, V lost 6 bases, and 11 bases had no gene match. The CDR3 reads CASRSQGEPGGYTF. The CDR3 DNA reads TGTGCCAGCAGGTCACAGGGGGAACCTGGGGGCTACACCTTC.